The entry that follows covers one T cell receptor beta chain sequence. The sample is drawn from a study of monozygotic twins with inflammatory bowel disease. No DNA is given; TCRdb re-called the 5' RACE reads and lists each CDR3 protein once. This sample's table reports roughly 200,000 distinct CDR3 sequences. The receptor comes from a human donor with ulcerative colitis or Crohn's disease, or a healthy co-twin of an affected twin (not recorded which). Sequencing was done on a sample of blood.

The CDR3 here is CASSAHRLGNEQFF. The chain links TRBV6-1 to TRBJ2-1; TCRdb's D call, TRBD1, is unchecked because there is no DNA. CDR1 and CDR2 from the germline V gene are MNHNS and SASEGT. This CDR3 comprises 14 residues.